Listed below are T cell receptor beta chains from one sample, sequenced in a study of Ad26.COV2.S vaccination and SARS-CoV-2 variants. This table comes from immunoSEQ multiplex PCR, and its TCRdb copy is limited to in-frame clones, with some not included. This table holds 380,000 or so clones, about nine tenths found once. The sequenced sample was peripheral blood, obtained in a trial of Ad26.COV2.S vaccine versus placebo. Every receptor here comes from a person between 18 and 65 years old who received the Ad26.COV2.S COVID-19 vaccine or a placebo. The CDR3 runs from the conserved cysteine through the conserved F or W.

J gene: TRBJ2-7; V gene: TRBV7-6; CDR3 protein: CASSPDGYEQYF
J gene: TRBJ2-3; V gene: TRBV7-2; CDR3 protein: CASRFYSTDTQYF
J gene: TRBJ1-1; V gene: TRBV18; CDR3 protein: CASSPPGYDTEAFF
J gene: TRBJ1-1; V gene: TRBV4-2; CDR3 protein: CASSQAGIEAFF
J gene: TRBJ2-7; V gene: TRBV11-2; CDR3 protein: CASSLVSTYEQYF
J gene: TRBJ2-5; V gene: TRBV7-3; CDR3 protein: CASSLPAETQYF
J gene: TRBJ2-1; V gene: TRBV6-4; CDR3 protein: CASRRLAGGVNEQFF
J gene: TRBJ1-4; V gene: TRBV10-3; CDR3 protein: CAISDGVSNEKLFF
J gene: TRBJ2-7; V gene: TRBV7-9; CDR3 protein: CASSPLAYEQYF
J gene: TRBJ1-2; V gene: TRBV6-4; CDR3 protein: CASHRGVYGYTF
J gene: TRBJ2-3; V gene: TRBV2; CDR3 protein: CASSDARQVDTQYF
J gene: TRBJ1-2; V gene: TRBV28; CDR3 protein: CASTRTDRGGGYTF
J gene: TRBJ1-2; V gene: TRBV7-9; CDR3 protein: CASSLGTGFGGYTF
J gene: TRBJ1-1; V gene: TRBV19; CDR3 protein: CASSSRQGVIAEAFF
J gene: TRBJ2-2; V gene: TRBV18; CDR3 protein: CASSPGLAENTGELFF
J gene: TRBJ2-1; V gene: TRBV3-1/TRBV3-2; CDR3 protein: CASSQGEGNEQFF